The clone carrying this TCR beta chain occurred once. Its specificity is not known. The entry originates in a study of lymphopenia after photon versus proton radiotherapy. General study points: Larger post-nadir TCR diversity loss correlated inversely with survival in deceased patients. Proton therapy kept repertoires fairly stable, unlike photons, which gained effector/memory cells. Post-nadir diversity loss with photons came from oligoclonal expansion, particularly CD8+ Temra cells.

After removal of 5 bases from V and 8 bases from J, the junction contained 6 bases not matched to a gene. The CDR3 has 13 residues. The germline V gene has CDR1 SGDLS and CDR2 YYNGEE. Produced via immunoSEQ multiplex PCR; TCRdb's table is partial and in-frame only. This table has 65,000 to 85,000 clones, 80% to 95% appearing once. The sequence was collected from a woman aged 40-49 years with cholangiocarcinoma. Sequencing was performed on peripheral blood, taken from a patient treated with photon-based radiotherapy. The chain is built from TRBV9 and TRBJ2-1; 8 bases fit TRBD1. For the CDR3, the DNA is TGTGCCAGCAGGGACAGGGATACGGATGAGCAGTTCTTC. Amino acid sequence: CASRDRDTDEQFF.